This T cell receptor beta chain comes out of a study of radiotherapy plus CTLA-4 blockade in lung cancer. Study overall: About 17% of enrolled patients responded objectively, and more than 30% had disease control.

The V gene lost 4 bases and the J gene lost 3 bases, with 11 bases spanning the gap. This CDR3 spans 14 amino acids. Germline CDR1 is SGHRS and CDR2 is YFSETQ. Only in-frame clones appear in the TCRdb table, and some are missing; sequencing was by immunoSEQ multiplex PCR. Here the sample spans around 130,000 clones, about nine tenths being singletons. General study findings and limits: Among reported predictors of response, early blood T cell clone dynamics with interferon-beta performed best. Among blood TCR repertoires after radiotherapy plus ipilimumab, tumor-derived clones expanded.

Points on this clone: Its antigen is still unknown.

Patients in the study, people with chemo-refractory metastatic non-small-cell lung cancer, received focal radiation plus ipilimumab CTLA-4 blockade. The receptor comes from a human donor with non-small cell lung cancer that progressed on radiotherapy plus ipilimumab. The sequencing here drew on peripheral blood, taken from a patient treated with radiotherapy plus ipilimumab. The chain employs TRBV5-1 and TRBJ1-3; D ambiguous. The CDR3: CASSLDERGNTIYF. Here the CDR3 DNA reads TGCGCCAGCAGCCTCGACGAGCGTGGAAACACCATATATTTT.